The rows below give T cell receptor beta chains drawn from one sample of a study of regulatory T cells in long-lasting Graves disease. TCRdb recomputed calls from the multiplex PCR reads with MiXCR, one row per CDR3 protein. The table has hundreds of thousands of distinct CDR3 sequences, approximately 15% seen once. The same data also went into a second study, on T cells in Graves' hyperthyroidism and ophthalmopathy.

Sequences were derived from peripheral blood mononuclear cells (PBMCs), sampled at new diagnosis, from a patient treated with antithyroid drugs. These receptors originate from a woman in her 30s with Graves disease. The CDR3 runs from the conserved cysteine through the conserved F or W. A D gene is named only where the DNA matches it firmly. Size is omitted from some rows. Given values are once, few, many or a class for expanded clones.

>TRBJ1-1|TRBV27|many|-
TGTGCCAGCAGTTTTGGGGGGTTGAGGACTGAAGCTTTCTTT
CASSFGGLRTEAFF
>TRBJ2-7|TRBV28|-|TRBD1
TGTGCCAGCAGTCAACCCTATCTCGACAGGGGGCTTGGTTACGAGCAGTACTTC
CASSQPYLDRGLGYEQYF
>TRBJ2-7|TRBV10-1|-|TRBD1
TGCGCCAGCAGTCGGACAGGGCAATACGAGCAGTACTTC
CASSRTGQYEQYF
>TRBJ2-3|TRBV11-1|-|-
TGTGCCAGCAGCTTAGCGAAACGCGGGAGCACAGATACGCAGTATTTT
CASSLAKRGSTDTQYF
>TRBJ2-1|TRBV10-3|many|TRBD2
TGTGCCATCACGCAGACTAGCGGAAACAATGAGCAGTTCTTC
CAITQTSGNNEQFF
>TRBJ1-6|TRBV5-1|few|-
TGCGCCAGCAGCTTGGGAACCAGGGACTCACCCCTCCACTTT
CASSLGTRDSPLHF
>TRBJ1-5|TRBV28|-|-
TGTGCCAGCAAAAACACAGGGTACCAGCCCCAGCATTTT
CASKNTGYQPQHF
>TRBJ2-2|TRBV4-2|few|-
TGTGCCAGCAGCCAAGACCGGACTACATTCACCGGGGAGCTGTTTTTT
CASSQDRTTFTGELFF
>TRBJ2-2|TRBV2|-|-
TGTGCCAGCAGTGATTGGGCAGCCGGGGAGCTGTTTTTT
CASSDWAAGELFF
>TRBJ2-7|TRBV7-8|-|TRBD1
TGTGCCAGCAGCTTCCCCGGGACAGCCTACGAGCAGTACTTC
CASSFPGTAYEQYF
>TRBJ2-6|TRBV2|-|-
TGTGCCAGCAGTTACCCCCGGGCCCACTTCCAATCTGGGGCCAACGTCCTGACTTTC
CASSYPRAHFQSGANVLTF
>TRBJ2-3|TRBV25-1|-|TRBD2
TGTGCCAGCAGGGGACTAGCGGGAGCTACGCAGTATTTT
CASRGLAGATQYF
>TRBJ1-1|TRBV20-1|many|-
TGCAGTGCTATGATAAGCATGAACACTGAAGCTTTCTTT
CSAMISMNTEAFF
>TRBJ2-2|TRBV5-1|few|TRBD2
TGCGCCAGCAGAAAGCGATTCGTAGCGGGAGGGAACACCGGGGAGCTGTTTTTT
CASRKRFVAGGNTGELFF
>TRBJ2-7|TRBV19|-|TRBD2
TGTGCCAGTAGTCCGTGGACTAGCGGGATTCCCGGGGGCGGCGAGCAGTACTTC
CASSPWTSGIPGGGEQYF
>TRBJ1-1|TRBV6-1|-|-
TGTGCCAGCAGGCTGGATTGGGGGGCTGAAGCTTTCTTT
CASRLDWGAEAFF
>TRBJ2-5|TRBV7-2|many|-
TGTGCCAGCAGCCAGAGTACGGAGACCCAGTACTTC
CASSQSTETQYF
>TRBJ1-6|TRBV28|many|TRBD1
TGTGCCAGCAGTGGAGAGACAGGGAATAATTCACCCCTCCACTTT
CASSGETGNNSPLHF
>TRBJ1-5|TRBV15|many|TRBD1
TGTGCCACCAGCAGAGATGGTCGACAGGGGACCAATAGCAATCAGCCCCAGCATTTT
CATSRDGRQGTNSNQPQHF
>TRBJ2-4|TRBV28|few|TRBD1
TGTGCCAGCAGTTTAGCCCAGACAGGGCAAGCCAAAAACATTCAGTACTTC
CASSLAQTGQAKNIQYF
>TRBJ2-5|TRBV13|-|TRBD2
TGTGCCAGCAGCTCCGGACTAGCGCTGTACCAAGAGACCCAGTACTTC
CASSSGLALYQETQYF
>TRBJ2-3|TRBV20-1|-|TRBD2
TGCAGTGCTAGACCCGTAGCGGGTTCTAGCACAGATACGCAGTATTTT
CSARPVAGSSTDTQYF